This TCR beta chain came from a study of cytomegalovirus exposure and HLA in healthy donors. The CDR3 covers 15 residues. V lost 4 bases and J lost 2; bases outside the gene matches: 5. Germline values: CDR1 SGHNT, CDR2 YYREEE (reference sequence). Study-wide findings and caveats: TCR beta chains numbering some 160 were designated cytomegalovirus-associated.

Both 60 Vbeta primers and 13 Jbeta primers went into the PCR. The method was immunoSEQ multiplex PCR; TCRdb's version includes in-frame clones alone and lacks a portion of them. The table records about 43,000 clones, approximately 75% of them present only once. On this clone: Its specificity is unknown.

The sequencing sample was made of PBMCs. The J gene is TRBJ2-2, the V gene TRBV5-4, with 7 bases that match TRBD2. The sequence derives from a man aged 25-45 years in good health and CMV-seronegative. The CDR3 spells CASSPASGNTGELFF. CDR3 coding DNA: TGTGCCAGCAGCCCGGCTAGCGGTAACACCGGGGAGCTGTTTTTT. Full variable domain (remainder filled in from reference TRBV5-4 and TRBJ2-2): ETGVTQSPTHLIKTRGQQVTLRCSSQSGHNTVSWYQQALGQGPQFIFQYYREEENGRGNFPPRFSGLQFPNYSSELNVNALELDDSALYLCASSPASGNTGELFFGEGSRLTVL.